This TCR beta chain was captured by sequencing in a study of immune evolution from preneoplasia to lung adenocarcinoma. Libraries were prepared by immunoSEQ multiplex PCR; TCRdb keeps only in-frame clonotypes and omits some of them. The table includes 5,500 to 6,500 clones, approximately 74% detected once. Germline CDR1 SGHRS, CDR2 YFSETQ. The CDR3 consists of 14 residues. Trimming removed 0 bases from V and 1 base from J, with 7 bases in between. General study results and limits: Normal lung had highest clonality; later lesions appeared denser, more diverse.

This clone was found a few times. Its cognate antigen is unknown. Other DNA sequences in this sample translate to the same CDR3. The sequenced sample consisted of FFPE adjacent normal lung tissue. This clonotype was obtained from a donor of 70 years or more with lung adenocarcinoma. The chain combines TRBV5-1 with TRBJ2-5; D unclear. In DNA form, the CDR3 reads TGCGCCAGCAGCTTGGAGTCCATCCAAGAGACCCAGTACTTC. This gives the protein CASSLESIQETQYF.